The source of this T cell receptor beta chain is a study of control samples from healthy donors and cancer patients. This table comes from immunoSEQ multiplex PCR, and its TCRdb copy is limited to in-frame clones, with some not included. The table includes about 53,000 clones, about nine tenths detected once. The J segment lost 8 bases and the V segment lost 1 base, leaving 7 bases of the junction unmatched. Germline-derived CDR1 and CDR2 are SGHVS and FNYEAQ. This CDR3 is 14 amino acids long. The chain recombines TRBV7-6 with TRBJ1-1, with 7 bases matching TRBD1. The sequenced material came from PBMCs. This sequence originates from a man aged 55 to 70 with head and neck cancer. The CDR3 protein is CASSLGRQGREAFF. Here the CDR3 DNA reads TGTGCCAGCAGCTTAGGGCGACAGGGTCGCGAAGCTTTCTTT.